The TCR beta chain described here comes from a study of T-cell reconstitution after alpha-beta-depleted transplantation in children. This clonotype was picked up a small number of times. TCRbeta library construction was performed incorporating unique molecular identifiers. TCRdb processed the PCR reads anew with MiXCR; each CDR3 protein has one entry. The sample holds 350,000 to 400,000 distinct CDR3 sequences, roughly 20% seen once. Germline assignment: CDR1 SGHAT and CDR2 FQDESV (reference sequence). This CDR3 has 19 amino acids. Trimming took 0 bases from V and 1 from J, leaving 18 bases between them.

The sequence was obtained from a human donor who donated a stem cell graft to a child with acute myeloid leukemia. This rearrangement joins TRBV11-1 to TRBJ2-2; D perhaps matches TRBD1 (6 bases). Sequences were derived from PBMCs from the stem cell graft donor, sampled from the stem cell graft. The CDR3 reads CASSLAEGHLLLNTGELFF. The DNA for the CDR3 is TGTGCCAGCAGCTTAGCAGAGGGACACCTTCTCCTGAACACCGGGGAGCTGTTTTTT.